Shown below are 20 T cell receptor beta chains from a single sample sequenced in a study of blood T cell repertoires in COVID-19. Clones were read by immunoSEQ multiplex PCR, and TCRdb kept only the in-frame ones, dropping some. The table shows some 17,000 clones, with around 77% occurring only once. The source material was peripheral blood. These TCRs come from a man between 65 and 85 years old with COVID-19, enrolled during active disease.

This chain connects TRBV28 to TRBJ2-1, with 7 bases that match TRBD2. Germline CDR1 reads MDHEN; CDR2 reads SYDVKM. The CDR3 spans 13 residues. V was clipped by 7 bases and J by 9 bases; unmatched bases: 9. DNA of the CDR3: TGTGCCAGCACCCAAGGGAGGGGAGGTGAGCAGTTCTTC. This translates into CASTQGRGGEQFF.

The V gene is TRBV29-1, the J gene TRBJ1-2; TRBD1 matches 8 bases. After removal of 7 bases from V and 2 bases from J, the junction contained 6 bases not matched to a gene. This CDR3 has 13 residues. The germline CDR1 and CDR2 sequences are SQVTM and ANQGSEA. CDR3 sequence (DNA): TGCAGCGCCCGGGACAGGAAGAACTATGGCTACACCTTC. Amino acids: CSARDRKNYGYTF.

The chain employs TRBV9 and TRBJ1-1, with D maybe TRBD1 (5 bases). There are 13 residues in the CDR3. V dropped 4 bases and J dropped 6 bases, with 13 bases sitting between them. Germline lookup yields CDR1 SGDLS and CDR2 YYNGEE. CDR3 sequence (DNA): TGTGCCAGCAGCATCAGTGGGGGGGCTGAAGCTTTCTTT. Protein: CASSISGGAEAFF.

The chain links TRBV19 to TRBJ1-2, with TRBD1 identical over 7 bases. The germline V gene encodes CDR1 LNHDA and CDR2 SQIVND (reference sequence). Trimming took 3 bases from V and 3 from J; bases not matched to a gene: 4. The CDR3 covers 14 residues. The CDR3 coding sequence is TGTGCCAGTAGTATTTGGCAGGGGGACTATGGCTACACCTTC. Translated, it gives CASSIWQGDYGYTF.

The chain combines TRBV15 with TRBJ2-7, with TRBD1 as a possible D gene (6 bases). Trimming took 3 bases from V and 3 from J, leaving 9 bases between them. The CDR3 spans 13 residues. In germline, CDR1 is LNHNV, CDR2 YYDKDF (reference sequence). This CDR3 is CATSRDRIYEQYF. In DNA, the CDR3 is TGTGCCACCAGCAGGGACAGAATCTACGAGCAGTACTTC.

The gene calls are TRBV11-3 and TRBJ2-1, with D maybe TRBD2 (6 bases). This CDR3 contains 16 residues. The V end lost 6 bases, the J end lost 2 bases, and 17 bases lay between the germline ends. Germline CDR1 is SGHNT and CDR2 is YENEEA. CDR3 nucleotides: TGTGCCAGCAGTCCTGCCCTAGGGAGGACCTACAATGAGCAGTTCTTC. Residues: CASSPALGRTYNEQFF. Variable domain in full (rest from reference TRBV11-3 and TRBJ2-1): EAGVVQSPRYKIIEKKQPVAFWCNPISGHNTLYWYLQNLGQGPELLIRYENEEAVDDSQLPKDRFSAERLKGVDSTLKIQPAELGDSAVYLCASSPALGRTYNEQFFGPGTRLTVL.

V is TRBV6-5 and J is TRBJ2-7; 7 nucleotides align to TRBD1. Germline assignment: CDR1 MNHEY and CDR2 SVGAGI. CDR3 length equals 16 residues. Trimming cost V 2 bases and J 5 bases; bases outside gene matches: 12. CDR3: CASSYHGTVQAHEQYF. In DNA, the CDR3 is TGTGCCAGCAGTTACCATGGGACAGTTCAAGCCCACGAGCAGTACTTC.

This clone was detected a few times. The chain uses TRBV19 and TRBJ2-1; TRBD2 matches at 14 bases. Germline assignment: CDR1 LNHDA and CDR2 SQIVND (reference sequence). V lost 4 bases to trimming and J lost 8 bases; unmatched junction nucleotides: 4. The CDR3 totals 15 residues. CDR3 residues: CASSTGTSGRHEQFF. In DNA, the CDR3 is TGTGCCAGTAGTACTGGGACTAGCGGGAGACATGAGCAGTTCTTC.

This chain connects TRBV11-2 to TRBJ2-5, with 12 bases that match TRBD2. In germline, CDR1 is SGHAT, CDR2 FQNNGV. The CDR3 sequence is 14 residues long. The junction had 2 bases not matched to a gene; V was cut back by 5 bases and J by 4 bases. The DNA for the CDR3 is TGTGCCAGCAGCCAACTAGCGGGGGGAGAGACCCAGTACTTC. This translates into CASSQLAGGETQYF.

V usage is TRBV28 and J usage is TRBJ1-5; tentative D call: TRBD1 (5 bases). In germline, CDR1 is MDHEN, CDR2 SYDVKM. The CDR3 length is 12 residues. V lost 4 bases and J 6 bases, leaving 7 bases between the germline ends. CDR3 residues: CASSSRAQPQHF. CDR3 bases: TGTGCCAGCAGTTCCAGGGCTCAGCCCCAGCATTTT. Full variable domain (missing parts from reference TRBV28 and TRBJ1-5): DVKVTQSSRYLVKRTGEKVFLECVQDMDHENMFWYRQDPGLGLRLIYFSYDVKMKEKGDIPEGYSVSREKKERFSLILESASTNQTSMYLCASSSRAQPQHFGDGTRLSIL.

This clone was counted a single time. The J gene is TRBJ2-3, the V gene TRBV3-1 (or the pseudogene TRBV3-2); 9 nucleotides match TRBD2. From germline, CDR1 is LGHDT and CDR2 YNNKEL (reference sequence). V dropped 8 bases and J dropped 2; count of bases not matched to a gene: 11. The CDR3 is 16 residues long. The CDR3: CASGFGAGGNTDTQYF. The CDR3 DNA reads as TGTGCCAGCGGCTTCGGAGCGGGAGGAAACACAGATACGCAGTATTTT.

The chain joins TRBV14 to TRBJ2-1; D is unclear. Trimming took off 2 bases at V and 10 bases at J, with 6 bases between the two ends. Per germline, CDR1 SGHDN and CDR2 FVKESK. The CDR3 is made up of 11 amino acids. In DNA, the CDR3 is TGTGCCAGCAGCCAATCTGGCGAGCAGTTCTTC. Translated, it gives CASSQSGEQFF.

On this clone itself: Other DNA sequences within the sample encode an identical CDR3. This chain links TRBV5-1 with TRBJ1-1, with 10 bases lining up with TRBD1. This CDR3 region has 14 residues. V lost 5 bases and J lost 0; bases outside the gene matches: 1. Germline V gene lookup returns CDR1 SGHRS and CDR2 YFSETQ. This chain's CDR3 is CASRGQGMNTEAFF. CDR3 in DNA: TGCGCCAGCAGGGGACAGGGGATGAACACTGAAGCTTTCTTT.

The chain joins TRBV19 to TRBJ1-6; maybe TRBD1 (5 bases). The CDR3 consists of 15 residues. The germline V gene has CDR1 LNHDA and CDR2 SQIVND (reference sequence). V was cut by 3 bases and J by 4 bases, with 10 bases left in between. CDR3 DNA: TGTGCCAGTAGTATTCGACAGCCGTATAATTCACCCCTCCACTTT. Residues: CASSIRQPYNSPLHF.

This chain uses TRBV11-1 with TRBJ1-2; no clear D gene. This CDR3 comprises 13 residues. V gave up 0 bases and J gave up 5 bases, with 7 bases separating them. Looked up from germline, CDR1 is SGHAT and CDR2 is FQDESV (reference sequence). The CDR3 DNA follows: TGTGCCAGCAGCTTAGCTCCGTCGTATGGCTACACCTTC. The encoded protein is CASSLAPSYGYTF.

V usage is TRBV11-3 and J usage is TRBJ2-1; 10 nucleotides align to TRBD2. Germline V gene data show CDR1 as SGHNT and CDR2 as YENEEA. There are 15 residues in the CDR3. Trimming at V came to 4 bases and at J to 9 bases, leaving 9 bases not matched to a gene. The CDR3: CASSSQAGGPVEQFF. CDR3 coding DNA: TGTGCCAGCAGCTCCCAAGCGGGAGGGCCCGTTGAGCAGTTCTTC.

The rearrangement uses TRBV5-1 and TRBJ2-5; 16 bases are a match to TRBD2. Trimming removed 5 bases from V and 2 bases from J; junction bases left unmatched: 0. CDR1 is SGHRS, CDR2 YFSETQ, per germline. This CDR3 is built from 15 residues. The CDR3 DNA follows: TGCGCCAGCAGGGGACTAGCGGGGGGGCAAGAGACCCAGTACTTC. Its protein is CASRGLAGGQETQYF.

The V call is TRBV29-1, the J call TRBJ1-1; maybe TRBD1 (5 bases). This CDR3 spans 11 amino acids. Germline V gene sequence: CDR1 SQVTM, CDR2 ANQGSEA. The germline V and J ends were trimmed by 6 bases and 7 bases, with 12 bases remaining between them. Here the CDR3 reads CSVGGIREAFF. CDR3 sequence (DNA): TGCAGCGTGGGGGGAATTCGTGAAGCTTTCTTT.

The rearrangement joins TRBV6-1 to TRBJ1-2; TRBD1 matches 10 bases. Germline CDR1 MNHNS, CDR2 SASEGT. This CDR3 region has 15 residues. V trimming: 0 bases; J trimming: 5 bases; junction bases outside the gene matches: 3. The CDR3: CASSEAGQGLYGYTF. For the CDR3, the DNA is TGTGCCAGCAGTGAAGCGGGACAGGGGTTATATGGCTACACCTTC.

This clone was recorded a few times. This chain joins TRBV29-1 and TRBJ1-2; D might be TRBD1 (6 bases). The CDR3 spans 12 residues. Germline V gives CDR1 SQVTM, CDR2 ANQGSEA. Between the trimmed V and J ends, which lost 6 bases and 5 bases, there was a span of 13 bases. CDR3 coding DNA: TGCAGCGTCCCAGACAGGCTTTATGGCTACACCTTC. It codes for CSVPDRLYGYTF.